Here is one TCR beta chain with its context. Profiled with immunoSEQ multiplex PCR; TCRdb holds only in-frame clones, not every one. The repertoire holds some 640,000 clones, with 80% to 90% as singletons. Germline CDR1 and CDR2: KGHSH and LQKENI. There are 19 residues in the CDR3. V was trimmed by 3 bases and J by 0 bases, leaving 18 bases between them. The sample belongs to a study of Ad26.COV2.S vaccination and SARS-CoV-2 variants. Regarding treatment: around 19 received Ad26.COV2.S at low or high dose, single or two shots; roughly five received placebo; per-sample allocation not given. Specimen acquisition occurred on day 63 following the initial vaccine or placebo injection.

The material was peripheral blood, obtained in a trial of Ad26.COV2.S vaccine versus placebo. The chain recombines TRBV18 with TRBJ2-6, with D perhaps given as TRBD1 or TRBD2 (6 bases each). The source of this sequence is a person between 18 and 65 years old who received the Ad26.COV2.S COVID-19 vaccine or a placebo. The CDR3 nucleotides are TGTGCCAGCTCACCTTTATTCCGGGGGCAAAACTCTGGGGCCAACGTCCTGACTTTC. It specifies CASSPLFRGQNSGANVLTF.